Following are 5 T cell receptor beta chains from one sample sequenced in a study of blood T cells in healthy people across ages. Sample-barcoded 5' priming and a J-beta primer mix drove a second PCR of about 7 to 11 cycles. TCRdb processed the 5' RACE reads anew with MiXCR; each CDR3 protein has one entry. Here the sample spans hundreds of thousands of distinct CDR3 sequences, roughly 43% being singletons. Sequenced material: blood. The receptors were gathered from an elderly man in good health.

Remarks on this clonotype: This may be a read error, as it is one base from a much larger clone. The chain joins TRBV6-5 to TRBJ1-4, with a possible D match to TRBD1 (5 bases). The CDR3 loop spans 14 amino acids. Germline CDR1 MNHEY, CDR2 SVGAGI. In DNA form, the CDR3 reads TGTGCCGGCAGTCCTGGACACCTTAATGAAAAACTGTTTTTT. Its translation: CAGSPGHLNEKLFF.

Note on this clonotype: This may be a read error, as it is one base from a much larger clone. The J gene is TRBJ2-1, the V gene TRBV25-1; D possibly corresponds to TRBD1 (5 bases). V lost 4 bases, J lost 14 bases, and 18 bases lay in between. CDR1 and CDR2 (germline): MGHDK, SYGVNS. The CDR3 spans 13 residues. CDR3 nucleotides: TGTGCCAGCAGTGGGGTGGCGAACAGGATCGAGTTCTTC. Residues: CASSGVANRIEFF.

The chain has TRBV7-6 and TRBJ2-1, with 9 bases that match TRBD2. J lost 4 bases, V lost 3 bases, and 4 bases had no gene match. The CDR3 runs 15 residues. Per the germline V gene, CDR1 is SGHVS and CDR2 is FNYEAQ. The CDR3 DNA reads as TGTGCCAGCAGCTTTGCGACTAGCGGTTACAATGAGCAGTTCTTC. Protein product: CASSFATSGYNEQFF. The variable domain in full, completed from reference TRBV7-6 and TRBJ2-1, reads GAGVSQSPRYKVTKRGQDVALRCDPISGHVSLYWYRQALGQGPEFLTYFNYEAQQDKSGLPNDRFSAERPEGSISTLTIQRTEQRDSAMYRCASSFATSGYNEQFFGPGTRLTVL.

This clonotype has a handful of counts. The CDR3 DNA reads TGTGCCACCGCCGCACTAGCGGGCCGCACAGATACGCAGTATTTT. Translated: CATAALAGRTDTQYF. V and J are TRBV24-1 and TRBJ2-3, with 9 bases aligning to TRBD2. Germline V gene data show CDR1 as KGHDR and CDR2 as SFDVKD. Trimming removed 9 bases from V and 1 base from J; junction bases left unmatched: 7. The CDR3 has 15 residues.

This clonotype occurred a few times. The chain carries TRBV6-5 and TRBJ2-3, with TRBD2 matching over 14 bases. Trimming took 0 bases from V and 2 from J; bases not matched to a gene: 7. CDR1 is MNHEY, CDR2 SVGAGI, per germline. CDR3 length equals 19 residues. The CDR3 loop reads CASSYSTPGLAGDTDTQYF. The CDR3 nucleotides read TGTGCCAGCAGTTACTCCACTCCGGGACTAGCGGGAGACACAGATACGCAGTATTTT.